Following are 2 T cell receptor beta chains from one sample sequenced in a study of control samples from healthy donors and cancer patients. TCRdb's copy holds only in-frame clones and misses some; the assay was immunoSEQ multiplex PCR. Of around 99,000 clones in the sample, around 89% were seen once. Sequenced material: blood. Receptors were obtained from a woman in her forties or fifties in good health.

The rearrangement uses TRBV19 and TRBJ2-7, with 15 nucleotides matching TRBD2. V lost 6 bases, J lost 2 bases, and 2 bases stayed unmatched. The CDR3 totals 15 residues. Germline CDR1 LNHDA, CDR2 SQIVND (reference sequence). Written as DNA, the CDR3 is TGTGCCAGTAGGGGACTAGCGGGGGGCCCCTACGAGCAGTACTTC. It specifies CASRGLAGGPYEQYF.

This chain connects TRBV20-1 to TRBJ2-1; no firm D call. The V and J ends lost 8 bases and 3 bases respectively, with 8 bases between them. Germline lookup yields CDR1 DFQATT and CDR2 SNEGSKA (reference sequence). The CDR3 is 11 residues long. DNA of the CDR3: TGCAGTCCCGGCAGCTACAATGAGCAGTTCTTC. As protein: CSPGSYNEQFF.